This T cell receptor beta chain was observed in a study of T cells after yellow fever vaccination. TCRdb ran MiXCR on the 5' RACE reads and lists one entry per CDR3 protein. The sample holds 110,000 to 150,000 distinct CDR3 sequences, under 8% seen once. This receptor was obtained from a man aged 30 to 45 who received the YFV17D yellow fever vaccine. The sequences come from CD4+ T cells sorted from PBMCs, collected 10 days after the yellow fever booster vaccination.

CDR3 DNA: TGCGCCAGCAGCCCGCCCTGGGCTTCCACAGATACGCAGTATTTT. It translates to CASSPPWASTDTQYF. The chain links TRBV5-1 to TRBJ2-3, with no clear D. Germline V gene sequence: CDR1 SGHRS, CDR2 YFSETQ. Trimming pared 4 bases from V and 2 bases from J, leaving 14 bases between. There are 15 residues in the CDR3. The full variable domain, its missing parts supplied by reference TRBV5-1 and TRBJ2-3, is KAGVTQTPRYLIKTRGQQVTLSCSPISGHRSVSWYQQTPGQGLQFLFEYFSETQRNKGNFPGRFSGRQFSNSRSEMNVSTLELGDSALYLCASSPPWASTDTQYFGPGTRLTVL.